Listed below are T cell receptor beta chains from one sample, sequenced in a study of blood T cells in healthy people across ages. Each CDR3 protein gets one entry after TCRdb re-called the 5' RACE reads with MiXCR. The data show hundreds of thousands of distinct CDR3 sequences, approximately 53% seen once. Sequencing was done on a sample of blood. The receptors come from a man in his forties in good health. Both conserved end residues are part of each CDR3. The D gene is left open where the match is weak. The size field is filled for only some rows; it gives once, few, many or a size class.

d_call j_call cdr3_length clone_size v_call cdr3_aa cdr3_nt
NA TRBJ2-7 13 NA TRBV29-1 CSVVTENFYEQYF TGCAGCGTTGTAACCGAGAACTTCTACGAGCAGTACTTC
TRBD1 TRBJ2-2 14 once TRBV28 CASMGQPNTGELFF TGTGCCAGCATGGGACAGCCGAACACCGGGGAGCTGTTTTTT
NA TRBJ2-5 14 NA TRBV3-1 CASSQSGYMETQYF TGTGCCAGCAGCCAATCCGGTTACATGGAGACCCAGTACTTC
TRBD1 TRBJ1-4 12 NA TRBV28 CASGGQGEKLFF TGTGCCAGCGGAGGACAGGGGGAAAAACTGTTTTTT
TRBD1 TRBJ2-2 15 few TRBV6-4 CASSPGQGDTGELFF TGTGCCAGCAGTCCGGGACAGGGGGACACCGGGGAGCTGTTTTTT
NA TRBJ2-7 14 NA TRBV20-1 CSALQAGVVYEQYF TGCAGTGCTCTCCAAGCAGGGGTGGTCTACGAGCAGTACTTC
NA TRBJ1-2 15 NA TRBV12-3/TRBV12-4 CASSSPPGRRNGYTF TGTGCCAGCAGTTCCCCACCGGGGCGGAGGAACGGCTACACCTTC
TRBD2 TRBJ2-7 17 NA TRBV18 CASSSAGGSANSYEQYF TGTGCCAGCTCTTCCGCGGGGGGTAGCGCTAACTCCTACGAGCAGTACTTC
NA TRBJ2-2 15 once TRBV6-5 CASSYSIWAGGELFF TGTGCCAGCAGTTACTCAATCTGGGCGGGCGGGGAGCTGTTTTTT
NA TRBJ2-5 13 NA TRBV20-1 CSARWRGLETQYF TGCAGTGCTAGATGGCGGGGGCTCGAGACCCAGTACTTC
NA TRBJ2-1 14 NA TRBV29-1 CSAPTPTREFEQFF TGCAGCGCCCCTACCCCCACCAGGGAATTTGAGCAGTTCTTC
NA TRBJ1-2 14 NA TRBV24-1 CATREGVRNYGYTF TGTGCCACCAGAGAGGGGGTTCGGAACTATGGCTACACCTTC
TRBD1 TRBJ1-6 16 few TRBV5-1 CASSPAGGANNSPLHF TGCGCCAGCAGCCCGGCAGGGGGCGCGAATAATTCACCCCTCCACTTT
NA TRBJ1-2 15 few TRBV7-2 CASSVRAQGLDGYTF TGTGCCAGCAGCGTTAGGGCGCAGGGTCTTGATGGCTACACCTTC
TRBD1 TRBJ2-4 17 few TRBV4-3 CASSQDTLDREADIQYF TGCGCCAGCAGCCAAGACACCCTGGACAGGGAGGCGGACATTCAGTACTTC
TRBD1 TRBJ2-3 16 NA TRBV5-1 CASSLEGQTYTDTQYF TGCGCCAGCAGCTTGGAGGGACAGACCTACACAGATACGCAGTATTTT
NA TRBJ2-5 15 NA TRBV4-3 CASSRALGTFETQYF TGCGCCAGCAGCCGAGCCCTGGGGACTTTTGAGACCCAGTACTTC
TRBD2 TRBJ2-1 17 NA TRBV28 CASSSETSGAVYNEQFF TGTGCCAGCAGTTCGGAGACTAGCGGGGCTGTATACAATGAGCAGTTCTTC
NA TRBJ2-1 15 NA TRBV10-3 CAITVGGVEDNEQFF TGTGCCATCACGGTAGGAGGGGTGGAGGACAATGAGCAGTTCTTC
NA TRBJ2-7 15 NA TRBV25-1 CASSDGRGETDEQYF TGTGCCAGCAGTGATGGCAGGGGCGAAACCGACGAGCAGTACTTC
TRBD2 TRBJ2-3 18 NA TRBV11-2 CASTLRRTSRTSTDTQYF TGTGCCAGCACCCTACGCCGGACTAGCAGAACTAGCACAGATACGCAGTATTTT
NA TRBJ1-2 17 NA TRBV4-3 CASSQDPGVALGYGYTF TGCGCCAGCAGCCAAGATCCGGGGGTTGCGTTGGGCTATGGCTACACCTTC
TRBD1 TRBJ2-7 15 NA TRBV6-1 CASSSTGQGIHEQYF TGTGCCAGCAGTTCCACTGGACAGGGGATCCACGAGCAGTACTTC
TRBD1 TRBJ2-5 16 NA TRBV4-2 CASSRALTGGQETQYF TGTGCCAGCAGCCGAGCCCTTACAGGGGGACAAGAGACCCAGTACTTC
TRBD1 TRBJ1-2 13 NA TRBV29-1 CSALTGGVYGYTF TGCAGCGCCCTGACAGGGGGCGTCTATGGCTACACCTTC
NA TRBJ1-2 16 NA TRBV20-1 CSARDPAFGTSYGYTF TGCAGTGCTAGAGATCCGGCGTTCGGGACAAGCTATGGCTACACCTTC
TRBD2 TRBJ2-3 14 few TRBV29-1 CSENSGGGTDTQYF TGCAGCGAAAATAGCGGGGGGGGCACAGATACGCAGTATTTT
NA TRBJ2-1 11 many TRBV5-1 CASSLRNEQFF TGCGCCAGCAGCTTGCGGAATGAGCAGTTCTTC
NA TRBJ2-5 16 few TRBV9 CASSVAGGGPLETQYF TGTGCCAGCAGCGTAGCAGGGGGAGGGCCTTTGGAGACCCAGTACTTC
NA TRBJ2-5 13 many TRBV28 CASSGGGEETQYF TGTGCCAGCAGTGGGGGGGGCGAAGAGACCCAGTACTTC
NA TRBJ1-4 14 few TRBV12-3/TRBV12-4 CASSPLSRNEKLFF TGTGCCAGCAGCCCTCTAAGTCGGAACGAAAAACTGTTTTTT
NA TRBJ2-5 16 few TRBV7-9 CASSPLRTTGWETQYF TGTGCCAGCAGCCCCCTAAGAACGACCGGGTGGGAGACCCAGTACTTC
NA TRBJ2-1 15 NA TRBV7-9 CASSLELPLYNEQFF TGTGCCAGCAGCTTAGAGCTACCCCTTTACAATGAGCAGTTCTTC
NA TRBJ2-7 11 few TRBV6-1 CASTANYEQYF TGTGCCAGCACGGCTAACTACGAGCAGTACTTC
NA TRBJ2-3 18 NA TRBV7-2 CASSLAPARAAPQDTQYF TGTGCCAGCAGCTTAGCCCCGGCAAGGGCAGCTCCTCAGGATACGCAGTATTTT
NA TRBJ2-7 16 NA TRBV5-1 CASSLGQGFTYNEQYF TGCGCCAGCAGCTTGGGTCAGGGGTTTACCTACAATGAGCAGTACTTC
NA TRBJ1-6 14 NA TRBV3-1 CASSQAVANSLLHF TGTGCCAGCAGCCAAGCGGTCGCAAATTCACTCCTCCACTTT
NA TRBJ2-7 13 few TRBV7-9 CASSLPVSYEQYF TGTGCCAGCAGCTTACCAGTATCCTACGAGCAGTACTTC
TRBD1 TRBJ2-3 17 many TRBV7-9 CASSLGRTGPIPHTQYF TGTGCCAGCAGCTTAGGACGGACAGGGCCTATACCTCATACGCAGTATTTT
NA TRBJ2-5 17 NA TRBV5-1 CASSFVRGEGAGETQYF TGCGCCAGCAGCTTTGTACGCGGGGAAGGGGCAGGGGAGACCCAGTACTTC